The clone carrying this T cell receptor beta chain was seen many times. Its antigen is not known. This sample was included in a study of read filtering for tumor transcriptome and immune sequencing. Study information: By R-ISS, stages I, II and III held approximately 8, 16 and 7 patients. IR-seq gave about 4 to 10.27 million TCR reads per sample; RNA-seq gave roughly 80 to 1,400. Points from the study as a whole: Without single-read clonotypes, shared clonotype proportions correlated more between IR-seq and RNA-seq. Compared with RNA-seq, IR-seq gave much higher clonotype depth and reliability.

From roughly 390 ng of RNA, a library with molecular barcoded alpha/delta and beta/gamma adaptors was made. MiXCR was run by TCRdb on the reads, yielding one entry per CDR3 protein. The sample includes around 38,000 distinct CDR3 sequences, roughly 13% of them seen just once. The CDR3 runs 13 residues. Germline CDR1 reads SGHTA; CDR2 reads FQGNSA. The V end lost 0 bases, the J end lost 7 bases, and 7 bases lay between the germline ends. The TCR comes from a donor at least 40 years old with multiple myeloma. Sequenced sample: a population of CD138-negative cells sorted from bone marrow. V and J are TRBV7-2 and TRBJ1-5, with D possibly TRBD1 on 5 matching bases. The CDR3 sequence is CASSLAGDQPQHF. CDR3 bases: TGTGCCAGCAGCTTAGCAGGGGACCAGCCCCAGCATTTT.